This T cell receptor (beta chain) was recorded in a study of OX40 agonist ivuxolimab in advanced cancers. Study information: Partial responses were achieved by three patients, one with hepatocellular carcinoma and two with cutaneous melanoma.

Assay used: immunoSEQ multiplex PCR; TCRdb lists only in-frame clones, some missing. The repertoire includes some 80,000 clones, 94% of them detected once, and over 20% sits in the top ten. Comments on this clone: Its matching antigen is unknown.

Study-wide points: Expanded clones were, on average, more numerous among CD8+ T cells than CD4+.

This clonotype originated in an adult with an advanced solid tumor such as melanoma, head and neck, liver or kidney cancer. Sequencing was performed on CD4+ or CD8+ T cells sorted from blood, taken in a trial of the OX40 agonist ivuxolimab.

CDR3 DNA: TGTGCCAGCAGCTTACAATGGGGCGCGGGCAATGAGCAGTTCTTC. Protein sequence: CASSLQWGAGNEQFF. The chain recombines TRBV7-7 with TRBJ2-1; either TRBD1 or TRBD2 may supply D (5 bases each). This CDR3 region has 15 residues. CDR1 is SSHAT and CDR2 is FNYEAQ in the germline V gene (reference sequence). Trimming removed 2 bases from V and 6 bases from J, with 14 bases in between.